These 32 T cell receptor beta chains were sequenced from one sample in a study of blood T cell repertoires in COVID-19. This table comes from immunoSEQ multiplex PCR, and its TCRdb copy is limited to in-frame clones, with some not included. This table holds 88,000 or so clones, roughly 77% found once. Sequencing input: peripheral blood. The receptors stem from a human donor in a cohort sampled during active COVID-19.

The chain carries TRBV6-2 or TRBV6-3 and TRBJ2-7, with 14 bases aligning to TRBD2. The germline CDR1 and CDR2 sequences are MNHEY and SVGEGT. V shed 2 bases, J shed 4 bases, and the junction held 7 bases outside the gene matches. The CDR3 covers 17 residues. The CDR3 DNA reads as TGTGCCAGCAGTTACGGGACTAGCGGGAGAATCGTGTACGAGCAGTACTTC. Translation gives CASSYGTSGRIVYEQYF.

This clone was seen only once. CDR3: CASSPTGYGYTF. For the CDR3, the DNA is TGTGCCAGTAGTCCAACAGGGTATGGCTACACCTTC. This chain uses TRBV19 with TRBJ1-2, with D perhaps matching TRBD1 (6 bases). The CDR3 is 12 amino acids. V dropped 5 bases and J dropped 5 bases, with 9 bases sitting between them. Germline V gene lookup returns CDR1 LNHDA and CDR2 SQIVND (reference sequence).

The chain has TRBV6-6 and TRBJ2-1, with D perhaps TRBD2 (6 bases). This CDR3 is built from 14 residues. V was trimmed by 4 bases and J by 7 bases, leaving 14 bases between them. Germline CDR1 reads MNHNY; CDR2 reads SVGAGI (reference sequence). In DNA form, the CDR3 reads TGTGCCAGCAGTTTTCGGGAGTTTGGGAATGAGCAGTTCTTC. This translates into CASSFREFGNEQFF.

In this sample, this clone turned up once. In DNA form, the CDR3 reads TGTGCCAGCAGTTATGGACAGACGTTGGACGAGCAGTACTTC. Translated: CASSYGQTLDEQYF. The chain has TRBV6-6 and TRBJ2-7, with D possibly matching TRBD1 (6 bases). This CDR3 contains 14 residues. Germline V gene lookup returns CDR1 MNHNY and CDR2 SVGAGI (reference sequence). Trimming removed 3 bases from V and 5 bases from J, with 14 bases in between.

This clone has just a few counts. The chain joins TRBV4-2 to TRBJ2-1; 11 bases are a match to TRBD2. CDR1 is LGHNA, CDR2 YNFKEQ, per germline. CDR3 length equals 15 residues. V was pared by 4 bases and J by 9 bases, with 8 bases of the junction left unmatched. In DNA form, the CDR3 reads TGTGCCAGCAGCCTACTAGCGGGAGAAGTGGGTGAGCAGTTCTTC. Encoded protein: CASSLLAGEVGEQFF.

This clone was detected only once. The V and J genes are TRBV9 and TRBJ1-1; TRBD1 matches at 8 bases. This CDR3 contains 16 residues. The germline gives CDR1 SGDLS, CDR2 YYNGEE. V shed 0 bases and J 1 base; nucleotides not matched to a gene: 5. CDR3 residues: CASSVGAGGKNTEAFF. DNA for the CDR3: TGTGCCAGCAGCGTAGGGGCAGGGGGCAAGAACACTGAAGCTTTCTTT.

The chain has TRBV19 and TRBJ1-4; 9 bases match TRBD1. J gave up 1 base and V 4 bases, and 7 bases lay outside the gene matches. In germline, CDR1 is LNHDA, CDR2 SQIVND (reference sequence). This CDR3 region has 17 residues. The CDR3 spells CASSRGQGRVTNEKLFF. The CDR3 region has the DNA TGTGCCAGTAGTAGGGGACAGGGACGTGTAACTAATGAAAAACTGTTTTTT. The full variable domain, with the rest looked up from reference TRBV19 and TRBJ1-4, is DGGITQSPKYLFRKEGQNVTLSCEQNLNHDAMYWYRQDPGQGLRLIYYSQIVNDFQKGDIAEGYSVSREKKESFPLTVTSAQKNPTAFYLCASSRGQGRVTNEKLFFGSGTQLSVL.

This clone occurred once. The V call is TRBV5-1, the J call TRBJ1-1; D unresolved. The CDR3 has 15 amino acids. Germline CDR1 reads SGHRS; CDR2 reads YFSETQ. The V gene lost 0 bases and the J gene lost 2 bases, with 11 bases spanning the gap. The CDR3 spells CASSLDGGSNTEAFF. As DNA, the CDR3 is TGCGCCAGCAGCTTGGACGGCGGGAGCAACACTGAAGCTTTCTTT.

The rearrangement uses TRBV19 and TRBJ2-3; 8 bases match TRBD1. The junction had 4 bases not matched to a gene; V was cut back by 5 bases and J by 0 bases. Germline assignment: CDR1 LNHDA and CDR2 SQIVND (reference sequence). The CDR3 covers 15 residues. CDR3 in amino acids: CASSPRTGSTDTQYF. In DNA form, the CDR3 reads TGTGCCAGTAGTCCCCGGACAGGGAGCACAGATACGCAGTATTTT. Full variable domain (rest looked up from reference TRBV19 and TRBJ2-3): DGGITQSPKYLFRKEGQNVTLSCEQNLNHDAMYWYRQDPGQGLRLIYYSQIVNDFQKGDIAEGYSVSREKKESFPLTVTSAQKNPTAFYLCASSPRTGSTDTQYFGPGTRLTVL.

The chain joins TRBV10-3 to TRBJ1-3; D may be TRBD1 (5 bases). V lost 6 bases, J lost 4 bases, and 7 bases lay in between. Germline assignment: CDR1 ENHRY and CDR2 SYGVKD. This CDR3 region has 12 residues. The CDR3 DNA reads TGTGCCATCAGCAGGGCCGGAAACACCATATATTTT. As protein: CAISRAGNTIYF.

The chain uses TRBV24-1 and TRBJ2-1, with 10 bases that match TRBD1. This CDR3 region has 14 residues. The J segment lost 9 bases and the V segment lost 3 bases, leaving 4 bases of the junction unmatched. Germline CDR1 KGHDR, CDR2 SFDVKD. CDR3 residues: CATSDRQGAGEQFF. In DNA, the CDR3 is TGTGCCACCAGTGATCGACAGGGGGCTGGTGAGCAGTTCTTC.

The CDR3 sequence: CASSDSGRDYEQYF. The CDR3 nucleotides read TGTGCCAGCAGCGATTCAGGGAGGGACTACGAGCAGTACTTC. The chain couples TRBV6-6 to TRBJ2-7, with 7 bases aligning to TRBD2. This CDR3 is 14 amino acids long. Germline V CDR1 and CDR2: MNHNY, SVGAGI (reference sequence). Trimming removed 6 bases from V and 3 bases from J; junction bases left unmatched: 8.

The V call is TRBV11-2, the J call TRBJ2-3; a weak D match, TRBD1 (7 bases). Trimming stripped 5 bases from V and 4 bases from J, with 10 bases between. The CDR3 spans 13 residues. CDR1 and CDR2 from the germline V gene are SGHAT and FQNNGV. The CDR3 DNA follows: TGTGCCAGCAGCGCGGGGACAGCAGATACGCAGTATTTT. As protein: CASSAGTADTQYF.

The rearrangement joins TRBV7-9 to TRBJ1-2, with 9 bases identical to TRBD1. Germline-derived CDR1 and CDR2 are SEHNR and FQNEAQ (reference sequence). This CDR3 is 16 amino acids long. After removal of 5 bases from V and 4 bases from J, the junction contained 11 bases not matched to a gene. In nucleotides, the CDR3 is TGTGCCAGCAGCGTAGACTGGGACAGGGTCGGCTATGGCTACACCTTC. It encodes CASSVDWDRVGYGYTF. The full variable domain, completed using reference TRBV7-9 and TRBJ1-2, is DTGVSQNPRHKITKRGQNVTFRCDPISEHNRLYWYRQTLGQGPEFLTYFQNEAQLEKSRLLSDRFSAERPKGSFSTLEIQRTEQGDSAMYLCASSVDWDRVGYGYTFGSGTRLTVV.

This chain uses TRBV5-8 with TRBJ1-1; tentatively, D is TRBD1 (6 bases). The CDR3 is made up of 16 amino acids. Germline CDR1 is SGHTS and CDR2 is YDEGEE. The V gene lost 4 bases and the J gene lost 4 bases, with 20 bases spanning the gap. The CDR3 region has the DNA TGTGCCAGCAGCGCGGCGGAGGGGGGGCTGTCCACTGAAGCTTTCTTT. It codes for CASSAAEGGLSTEAFF.

This rearrangement joins TRBV19 to TRBJ2-3; the D gene is possibly TRBD1 (7 bases). This CDR3 has 13 amino acids. The V and J ends lost 7 bases and 6 bases respectively, with 14 bases between them. The germline CDR1 and CDR2 sequences are LNHDA and SQIVND (reference sequence). CDR3 nucleotide sequence: TGTGCCAGTATGCGGGACAGCGGCGATACGCAGTATTTT. Its protein is CASMRDSGDTQYF.

The CDR3 DNA sequence: TGCGCCAGCTACCCTGACAGGGATAGAAACACCATATATTTT. Amino acids: CASYPDRDRNTIYF. V gene TRBV5-1 combines with J gene TRBJ1-3; TRBD1 matches at 7 bases. The CDR3 is 14 amino acids. The germline V gene has CDR1 SGHRS and CDR2 YFSETQ. V lost 7 bases to trimming and J lost 5 bases; unmatched junction nucleotides: 9. The entire variable domain, with the rest obtained from reference TRBV5-1 and TRBJ1-3, is as follows: KAGVTQTPRYLIKTRGQQVTLSCSPISGHRSVSWYQQTPGQGLQFLFEYFSETQRNKGNFPGRFSGRQFSNSRSEMNVSTLELGDSALYLCASYPDRDRNTIYFGEGSWLTVV.

This rearrangement joins TRBV4-2 to TRBJ2-2, with 8 bases lining up with TRBD2. The germline gives CDR1 LGHNA, CDR2 YNFKEQ. V was pared by 5 bases and J by 0 bases, with 2 bases of the junction left unmatched. The CDR3 spans 15 residues. The CDR3 bases are TGTGCCAGCAGCGACGGGAGGGCGAACACCGGGGAGCTGTTTTTT. Protein sequence: CASSDGRANTGELFF.

The V call is TRBV5-1, the J call TRBJ2-4, with D tentatively TRBD1 (6 bases). The CDR3 length is 14 residues. The germline V gene encodes CDR1 SGHRS and CDR2 YFSETQ. Trimming pared 2 bases from V and 4 bases from J, leaving 10 bases between. The CDR3 spells CASSFEQGKNIQYF. The CDR3 DNA reads as TGCGCCAGCAGCTTCGAACAGGGAAAAAACATTCAGTACTTC.

The chain combines TRBV19 with TRBJ2-7, with no clear D. Germline-derived CDR1 and CDR2 are LNHDA and SQIVND (reference sequence). CDR3 length: 12 amino acids. The V end lost 3 bases, the J end lost 6 bases, and 9 bases lay between the germline ends. The CDR3 region has the DNA TGTGCCAGTAGTATGATTACGGGCGAGCAGTACTTC. It encodes CASSMITGEQYF. The full variable domain, its missing parts supplied by reference TRBV19 and TRBJ2-7, is DGGITQSPKYLFRKEGQNVTLSCEQNLNHDAMYWYRQDPGQGLRLIYYSQIVNDFQKGDIAEGYSVSREKKESFPLTVTSAQKNPTAFYLCASSMITGEQYFGPGTRLTVT.

The rearrangement links TRBV6-1 to TRBJ1-5, with TRBD1 matching over 7 bases. The CDR3 consists of 17 residues. The V gene end was trimmed by 2 bases and the J gene end by 3 bases; junction bases not matched to a gene: 10. The germline V gene encodes CDR1 MNHNS and CDR2 SASEGT. The DNA of the CDR3 is TGTGCCAGCAGTGAATTTGTTGACAGGGAAGACAATCAGCCCCAGCATTTT. Translation: CASSEFVDREDNQPQHF.

V is TRBV6-6 and J is TRBJ2-3, with 8 nucleotides matching TRBD2. CDR3 length equals 15 residues. From germline, CDR1 is MNHNY and CDR2 SVGAGI (reference sequence). V lost 2 bases, J lost 5 bases, and 6 bases stayed unmatched. The CDR3 here is CASSYTGGAGDTQYF. The CDR3 nucleotides read TGTGCCAGCAGTTACACGGGGGGGGCCGGAGATACGCAGTATTTT.

V usage is TRBV6-5 and J usage is TRBJ2-1; 8 bases fit TRBD1. CDR3 length equals 14 residues. V shed 6 bases and J 8 bases; nucleotides not matched to a gene: 9. The germline CDR1 and CDR2 sequences are MNHEY and SVGAGI. CDR3 region: CASRNDRGTHEQFF. The CDR3 DNA reads as TGTGCCAGCAGGAATGACAGGGGAACGCATGAGCAGTTCTTC.

The chain employs TRBV19 and TRBJ2-1, with 7 bases identical to TRBD1. CDR1 is LNHDA, CDR2 SQIVND, per germline (reference sequence). This CDR3 is 13 amino acids long. Trimming took 10 bases from V and 3 from J; bases not matched to a gene: 6. The CDR3 sequence is CATETGIYNEQFF. The CDR3 nucleotides are TGTGCCACCGAGACAGGGATCTACAATGAGCAGTTCTTC.

This chain joins TRBV2 and TRBJ2-5, with D unclear. Germline V gene lookup returns CDR1 SNHLY and CDR2 FYNNEI. Trimming cost V 4 bases and J 1 base, with 7 bases left between them. The CDR3 consists of 13 residues. CDR3 region: CASSVSIQETQYF. CDR3 sequence (DNA): TGTGCCAGCAGTGTGTCAATCCAAGAGACCCAGTACTTC.

The chain combines TRBV5-1 with TRBJ2-5, with a tentative D call TRBD2 (5 bases). The germline V gene encodes CDR1 SGHRS and CDR2 YFSETQ. The CDR3 sequence is 14 residues long. V lost 1 base and J 3 bases, leaving 10 bases between the germline ends. The CDR3 DNA reads as TGCGCCAGCAGCTTGATGGGAGCCGAAGAGACCCAGTACTTC. Translated, it gives CASSLMGAEETQYF.

The rearrangement joins TRBV7-9 to TRBJ2-7; D may be TRBD2 (5 bases). The V end lost 1 base, the J end lost 0 bases, and 10 bases lay between the germline ends. The CDR3 totals 15 residues. Germline V gene lookup returns CDR1 SEHNR and CDR2 FQNEAQ (reference sequence). CDR3 amino acids: CASSLVGLASYEQYF. The DNA of the CDR3 is TGTGCCAGCAGCTTAGTTGGGCTAGCCTCCTACGAGCAGTACTTC.

V is TRBV6-1 and J is TRBJ2-7, with 8 bases lining up with TRBD1. The CDR3 covers 15 residues. Germline trimming cut 3 bases from V and 0 bases from J; bases unmatched to any gene: 4. Looked up from germline, CDR1 is MNHNS and CDR2 is SASEGT. The CDR3 sequence is CASSEWTGPSYEQYF. Here the CDR3 DNA reads TGTGCCAGCAGTGAGTGGACAGGGCCCTCCTACGAGCAGTACTTC.

On this clone: This sample includes further DNA sequences coding for the same CDR3. This sequence joins TRBV7-8 and TRBJ2-2; D uncertain. Trimming stripped 1 base from V and 1 base from J, with 4 bases between. This CDR3 has 14 amino acids. Germline CDR1 is SGHVS and CDR2 is FQNEAQ. CDR3 in amino acids: CASSLGLNTGELFF. As DNA, the CDR3 is TGTGCCAGCAGCTTAGGGCTGAACACCGGGGAGCTGTTTTTT.

As DNA, the CDR3 is TGTGCCAGCAGCAAAGGTCGAAGGGAGGGAGGTCAGCCCCAGCATTTT. Translating it yields CASSKGRREGGQPQHF. V gene TRBV21-1 combines with J gene TRBJ1-5. TRBV21-1 is a pseudogene locus. The CDR3 runs 16 residues.

The J gene is TRBJ1-1, the V gene TRBV5-6; 9 bases map to TRBD1. Trimming at V came to 4 bases and at J to 0 bases, leaving 1 base not matched to a gene. The germline V gene has CDR1 SGHDT and CDR2 YYEEEE. This CDR3 is built from 14 residues. The CDR3 DNA reads TGTGCCAGCAGCAGGACAGGGGTGAACACTGAAGCTTTCTTT. Translated: CASSRTGVNTEAFF. The complete variable domain, with remaining parts taken from reference TRBV5-6 and TRBJ1-1, reads DAGVTQSPTHLIKTRGQQVTLRCSPKSGHDTVSWYQQALGQGPQFIFQYYEEEERQRGNFPDRFSGHQFPNYSSELNVNALLLGDSALYLCASSRTGVNTEAFFGQGTRLTVV.

In this sample, this clone turned up a few times. The rearrangement links TRBV6-5 to TRBJ1-3; TRBD1 aligns across 12 bases. CDR1 is MNHEY, CDR2 SVGAGI, per germline. The CDR3 loop spans 15 amino acids. The junction had 6 bases not matched to a gene; V was cut back by 4 bases and J by 8 bases. For the CDR3, the DNA is TGTGCCAGCAGTTCCGGGACAGGGGGCTGGGACACCATATATTTT. Protein product: CASSSGTGGWDTIYF.